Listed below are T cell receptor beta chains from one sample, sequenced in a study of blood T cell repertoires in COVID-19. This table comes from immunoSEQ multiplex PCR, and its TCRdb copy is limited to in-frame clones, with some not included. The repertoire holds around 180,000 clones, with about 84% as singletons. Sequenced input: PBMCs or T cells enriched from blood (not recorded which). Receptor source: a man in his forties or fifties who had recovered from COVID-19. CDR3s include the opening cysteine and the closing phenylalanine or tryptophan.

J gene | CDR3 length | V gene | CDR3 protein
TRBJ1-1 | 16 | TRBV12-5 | CASGLPGQGANTEAFF
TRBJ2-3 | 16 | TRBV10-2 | CASRVNTAGGPDTQYF
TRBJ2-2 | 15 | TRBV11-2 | CASSQDSANTGELFF
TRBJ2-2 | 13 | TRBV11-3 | CASSFDSSRELFF
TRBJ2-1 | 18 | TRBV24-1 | CATSAPPGTGSSYNEQFF
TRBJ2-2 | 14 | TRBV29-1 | CSVIGGEYGGELFF
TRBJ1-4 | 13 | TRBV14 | CATNGFGDEKLFF
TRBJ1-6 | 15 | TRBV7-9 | CASSLTGKNNSPLHF
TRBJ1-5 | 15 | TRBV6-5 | CASSRTGGNNQPQHF
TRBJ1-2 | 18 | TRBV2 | CASSPRGGNRAANYGYTF
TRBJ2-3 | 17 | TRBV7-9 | CASSLDRAGGYEDTQYF
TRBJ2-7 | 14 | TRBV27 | CASSLQGASYEQYF
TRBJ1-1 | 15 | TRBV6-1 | CASSETGQRNTEAFF
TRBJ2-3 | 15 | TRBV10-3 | CAISEGGTYTDTQYF
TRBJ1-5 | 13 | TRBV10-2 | CASSGQGGQPQHF
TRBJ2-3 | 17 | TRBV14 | CASSQDWRGKPTDTQYF
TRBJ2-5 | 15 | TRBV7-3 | CASSPRGGRAETQYF
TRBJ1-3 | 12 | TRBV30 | CASYLSGNTIYF
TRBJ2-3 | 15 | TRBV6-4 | CASSETSGGADTQYF
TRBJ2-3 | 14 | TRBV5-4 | CASSLRGGTDTQYF
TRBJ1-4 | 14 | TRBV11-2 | CASSTSFSNEKLFF
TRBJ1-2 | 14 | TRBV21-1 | CASSNRGGGYGYTF
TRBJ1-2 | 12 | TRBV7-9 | CASSVDGYGYTF
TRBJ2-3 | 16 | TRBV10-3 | CAISDPYGGAGDTQYF
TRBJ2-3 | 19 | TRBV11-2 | CASSLVVGRLAADSDTQYF
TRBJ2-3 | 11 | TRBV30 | CAWSLADTQYF
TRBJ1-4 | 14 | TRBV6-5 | CASSPVATNEKLFF
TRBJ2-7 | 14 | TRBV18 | CASSPVNSRYEQYF
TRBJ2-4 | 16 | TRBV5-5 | CASSLALAGGFNIQYF
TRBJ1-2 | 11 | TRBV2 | CASSLGVGYTF
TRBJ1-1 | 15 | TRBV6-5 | CASSRPQGPNTEAFF
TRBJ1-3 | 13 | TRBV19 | CASQKESGNTIYF
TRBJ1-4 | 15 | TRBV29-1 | CSVGGQGASGEKLFF
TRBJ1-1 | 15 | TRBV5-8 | CASSLGGRVDTEAFF
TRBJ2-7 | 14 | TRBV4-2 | CASSQDRTSHEQYF
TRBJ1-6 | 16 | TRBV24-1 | CATSDGRTGATSPLHF
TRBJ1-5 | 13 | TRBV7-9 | CASSSRGGQPQHF
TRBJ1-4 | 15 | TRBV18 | CASSAASAGPGKLFF
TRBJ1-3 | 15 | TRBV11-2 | CASSLGDRRGNTIYF
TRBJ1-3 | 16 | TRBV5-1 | CASSSRDRASGNTIYF
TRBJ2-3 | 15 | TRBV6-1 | CASSEGAGYTDTQYF
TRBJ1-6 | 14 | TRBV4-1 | CASSQDTYNSPLHF
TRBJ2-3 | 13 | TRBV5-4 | CATLTSGTYTQYF
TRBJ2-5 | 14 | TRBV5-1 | CASSLGGVGETQYF
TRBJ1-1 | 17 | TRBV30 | CAWSPTRGQGVNTEAFF
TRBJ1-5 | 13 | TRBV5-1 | CASSLAPGQPQHF
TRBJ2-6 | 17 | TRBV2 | CASNPRQGASGANVLTF
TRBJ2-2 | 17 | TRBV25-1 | CASITNLDRGNTGELFF
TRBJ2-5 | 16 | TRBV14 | CASSAQLAGAGRTQYF
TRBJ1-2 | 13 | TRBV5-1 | CASSLGQGEGYTF
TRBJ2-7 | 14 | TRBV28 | CASSLATGSREQYF
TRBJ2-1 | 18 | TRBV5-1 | CASSLVGSGGGSYNEQFF
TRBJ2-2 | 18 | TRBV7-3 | CASSLVGSGGLNTGELFF